The clone carrying this T cell receptor (beta chain) was detected only a few times. The CDR3 extends over 14 amino acids. This sample was taken from a study of beta chain features in type 1 diabetes. Sequencing targeted expressed TCRB transcripts, as all isolated RNA had been reverse transcribed. Profiled with immunoSEQ multiplex PCR; TCRdb holds only in-frame clones, not every one. This table has around 500,000 clones, approximately 28% appearing once. The chain couples TRBV21-1 to TRBJ1-1. TRBV21-1 represents a pseudogene. The sample comprised naive CD4+ T cells from blood. The clonotype was recovered from a man aged 18 to 30 in good health. The CDR3 coding sequence is TGTGCCAGCAGCAAATGGAAGACGATCACTGAAGCTTTCTTT. Translation: CASSKWKTITEAFF.